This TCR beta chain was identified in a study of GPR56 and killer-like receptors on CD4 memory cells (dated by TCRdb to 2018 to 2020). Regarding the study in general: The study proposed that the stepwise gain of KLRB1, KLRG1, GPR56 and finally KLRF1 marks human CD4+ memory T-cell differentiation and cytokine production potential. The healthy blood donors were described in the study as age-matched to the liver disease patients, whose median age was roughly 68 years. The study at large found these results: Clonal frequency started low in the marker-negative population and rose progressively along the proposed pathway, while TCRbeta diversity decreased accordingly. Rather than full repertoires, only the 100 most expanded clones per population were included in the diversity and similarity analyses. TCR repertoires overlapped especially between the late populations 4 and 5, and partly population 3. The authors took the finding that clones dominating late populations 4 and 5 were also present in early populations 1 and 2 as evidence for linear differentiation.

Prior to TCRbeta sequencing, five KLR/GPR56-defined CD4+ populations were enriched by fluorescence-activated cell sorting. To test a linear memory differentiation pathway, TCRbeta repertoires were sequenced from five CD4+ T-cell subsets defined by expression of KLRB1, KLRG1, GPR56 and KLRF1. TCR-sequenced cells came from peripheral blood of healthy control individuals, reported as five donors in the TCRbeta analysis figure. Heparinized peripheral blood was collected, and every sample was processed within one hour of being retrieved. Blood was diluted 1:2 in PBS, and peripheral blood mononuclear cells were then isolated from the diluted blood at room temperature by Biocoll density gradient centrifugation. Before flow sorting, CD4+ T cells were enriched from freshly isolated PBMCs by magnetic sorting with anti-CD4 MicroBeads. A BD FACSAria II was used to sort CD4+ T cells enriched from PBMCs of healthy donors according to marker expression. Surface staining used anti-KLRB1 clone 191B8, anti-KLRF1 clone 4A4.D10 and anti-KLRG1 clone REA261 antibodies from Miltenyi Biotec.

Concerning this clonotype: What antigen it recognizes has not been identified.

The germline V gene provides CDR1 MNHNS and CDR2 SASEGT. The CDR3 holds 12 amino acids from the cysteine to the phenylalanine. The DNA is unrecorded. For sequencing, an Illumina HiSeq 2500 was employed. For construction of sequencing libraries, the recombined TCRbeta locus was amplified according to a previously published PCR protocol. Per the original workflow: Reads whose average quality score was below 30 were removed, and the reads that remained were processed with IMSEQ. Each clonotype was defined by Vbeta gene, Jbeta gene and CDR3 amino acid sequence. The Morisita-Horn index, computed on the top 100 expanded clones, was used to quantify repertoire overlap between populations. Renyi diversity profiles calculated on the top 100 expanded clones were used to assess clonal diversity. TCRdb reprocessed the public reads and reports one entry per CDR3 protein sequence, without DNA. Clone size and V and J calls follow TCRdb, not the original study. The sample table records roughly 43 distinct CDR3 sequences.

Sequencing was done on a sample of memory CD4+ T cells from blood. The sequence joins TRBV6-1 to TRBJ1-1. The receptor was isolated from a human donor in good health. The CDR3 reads CASEAFHTEAFF.